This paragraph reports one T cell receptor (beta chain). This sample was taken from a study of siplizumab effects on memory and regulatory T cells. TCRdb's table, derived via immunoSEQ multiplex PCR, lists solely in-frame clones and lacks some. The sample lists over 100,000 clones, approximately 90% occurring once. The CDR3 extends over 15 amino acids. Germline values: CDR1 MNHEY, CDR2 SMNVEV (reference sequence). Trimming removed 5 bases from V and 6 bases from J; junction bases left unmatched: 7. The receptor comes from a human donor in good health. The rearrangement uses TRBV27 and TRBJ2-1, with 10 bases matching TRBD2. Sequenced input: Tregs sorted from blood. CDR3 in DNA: TGTGCCAGCAGTGTACCGGGACTAGCGTTCAATGAGCAGTTCTTC. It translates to CASSVPGLAFNEQFF.